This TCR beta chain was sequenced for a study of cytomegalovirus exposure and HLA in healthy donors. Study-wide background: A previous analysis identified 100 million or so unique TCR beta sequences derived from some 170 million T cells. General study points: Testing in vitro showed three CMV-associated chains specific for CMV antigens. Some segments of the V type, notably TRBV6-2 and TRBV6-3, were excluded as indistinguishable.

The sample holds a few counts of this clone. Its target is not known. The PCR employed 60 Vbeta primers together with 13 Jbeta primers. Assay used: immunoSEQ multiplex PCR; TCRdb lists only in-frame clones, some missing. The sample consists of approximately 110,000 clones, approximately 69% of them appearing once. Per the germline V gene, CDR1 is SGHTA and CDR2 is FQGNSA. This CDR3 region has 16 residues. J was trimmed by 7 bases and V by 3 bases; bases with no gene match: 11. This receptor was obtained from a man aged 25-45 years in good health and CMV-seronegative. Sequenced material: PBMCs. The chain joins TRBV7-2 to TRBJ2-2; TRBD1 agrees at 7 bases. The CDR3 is CASSLAAGGKIGELFF. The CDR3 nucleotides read TGTGCCAGCAGCTTGGCGGCAGGGGGAAAAATCGGGGAGCTGTTTTTT.